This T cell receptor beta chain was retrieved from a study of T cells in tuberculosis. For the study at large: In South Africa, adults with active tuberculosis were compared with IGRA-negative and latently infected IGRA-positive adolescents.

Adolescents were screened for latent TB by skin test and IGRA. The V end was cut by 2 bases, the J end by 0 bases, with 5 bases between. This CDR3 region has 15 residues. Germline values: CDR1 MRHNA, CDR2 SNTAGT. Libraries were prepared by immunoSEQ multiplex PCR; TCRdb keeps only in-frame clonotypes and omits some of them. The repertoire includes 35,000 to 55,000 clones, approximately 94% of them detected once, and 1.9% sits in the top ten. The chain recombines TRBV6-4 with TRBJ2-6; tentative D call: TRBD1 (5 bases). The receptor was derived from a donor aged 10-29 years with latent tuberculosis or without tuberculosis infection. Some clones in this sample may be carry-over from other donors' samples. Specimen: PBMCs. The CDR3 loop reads CASSDDSSGANVLTF. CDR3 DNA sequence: TGTGCCAGCAGTGACGACAGCTCTGGGGCCAACGTCCTGACTTTC.